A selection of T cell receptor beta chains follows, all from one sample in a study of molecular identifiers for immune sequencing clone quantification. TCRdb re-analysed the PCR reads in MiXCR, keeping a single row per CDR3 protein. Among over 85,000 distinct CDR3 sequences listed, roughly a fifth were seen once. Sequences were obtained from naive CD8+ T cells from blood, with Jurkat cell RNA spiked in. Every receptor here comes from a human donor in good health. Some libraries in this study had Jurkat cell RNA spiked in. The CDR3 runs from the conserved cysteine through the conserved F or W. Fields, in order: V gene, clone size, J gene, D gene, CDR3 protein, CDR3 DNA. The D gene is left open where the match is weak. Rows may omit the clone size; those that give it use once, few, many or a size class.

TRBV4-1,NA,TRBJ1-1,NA,CASSRQEARTEAFF,TGCGCCAGCAGCCGACAAGAAGCGCGCACTGAAGCTTTCTTT
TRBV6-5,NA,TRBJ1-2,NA,CASSSYLSGRNYGYTF,TGTGCCAGCAGTTCATATCTATCCGGGAGGAACTATGGCTACACCTTC
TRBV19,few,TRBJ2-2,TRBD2,CASKGVAGADTGELFF,TGTGCCAGTAAAGGCGTAGCGGGAGCGGACACCGGGGAGCTGTTTTTT
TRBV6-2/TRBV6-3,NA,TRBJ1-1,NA,CASSYSRQSMNTGAFF,TGTGCCAGCAGTTACTCGAGACAGTCCATGAACACTGGAGCTTTCTTT
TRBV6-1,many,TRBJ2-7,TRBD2,CASTDGLAGSYEQYF,TGTGCCAGCACAGACGGACTAGCGGGGTCCTACGAGCAGTACTTC
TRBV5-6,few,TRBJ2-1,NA,CASSPWTTRSSYNEQFF,TGTGCCAGCAGCCCCTGGACTACCCGGAGCTCCTACAATGAGCAGTTCTTC
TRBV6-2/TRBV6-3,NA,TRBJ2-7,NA,CATGGEQYF,TGTGCCACCGGGGGAGAGCAGTACTTC
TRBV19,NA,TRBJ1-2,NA,CASSMGLSDGYTF,TGTGCCAGTAGTATGGGCCTCTCCGATGGCTACACCTTC
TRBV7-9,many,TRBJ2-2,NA,CASSSLGAAGASGELFF,TGTGCCAGCAGCTCCCTGGGGGCGGCGGGAGCTTCGGGGGAGCTGTTTTTT
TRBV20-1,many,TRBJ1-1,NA,CSARSRATPEAFF,TGCAGTGCTAGGTCCCGGGCCACACCTGAAGCTTTCTTT
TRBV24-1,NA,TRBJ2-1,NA,CATSDFTGHNEQFF,TGTGCCACCAGTGATTTTACCGGCCACAATGAGCAGTTCTTC
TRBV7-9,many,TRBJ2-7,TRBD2,CASSGHGGAYSYEQYF,TGTGCCAGCAGCGGCCACGGGGGGGCCTATTCGTACGAGCAGTACTTC
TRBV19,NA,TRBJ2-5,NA,CASSRQETQYF,TGTGCCAGTAGTAGACAAGAGACCCAGTACTTC
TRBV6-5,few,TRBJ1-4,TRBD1,CASSGQGFQEKLFF,TGTGCCAGCAGCGGACAGGGGTTTCAGGAAAAACTGTTTTTT
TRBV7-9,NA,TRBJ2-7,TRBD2,CASSRNPGLAGGGHEQYF,TGTGCCAGCAGCCGAAATCCGGGACTAGCGGGAGGGGGCCACGAGCAGTACTTC
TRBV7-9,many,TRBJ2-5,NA,CASSLWALQGQETQYF,TGTGCCAGCAGCTTATGGGCTCTGCAGGGCCAAGAGACCCAGTACTTC
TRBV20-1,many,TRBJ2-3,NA,CSARDIGDTQYF,TGCAGTGCTAGGGACATCGGAGATACGCAGTATTTT
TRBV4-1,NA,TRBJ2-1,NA,CASSQGTRNYEQFF,TGCGCCAGCAGCCAGGGGACCAGGAACTATGAGCAGTTCTTC
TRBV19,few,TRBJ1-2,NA,CASRGGYRNGYTF,TGTGCCAGCCGAGGGGGTTACAGGAATGGCTACACCTTC
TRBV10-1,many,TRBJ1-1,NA,CASSESTYTEAFF,TGCGCCAGCAGTGAGTCAACATACACTGAAGCTTTCTTT
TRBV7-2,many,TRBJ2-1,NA,CASSPLEAGEQFF,TGTGCCAGCAGCCCCCTTGAGGCAGGGGAGCAGTTCTTC
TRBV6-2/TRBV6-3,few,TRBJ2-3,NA,CASSYFAASTDTQYF,TGTGCCAGCAGTTACTTTGCTGCTAGCACAGATACGCAGTATTTT
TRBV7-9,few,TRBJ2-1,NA,CASSSAPVEQFF,TGTGCCAGCAGCTCCGCCCCCGTTGAGCAGTTCTTC
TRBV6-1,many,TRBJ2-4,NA,CASSEAPRLAKNIQYF,TGTGCCAGCAGTGAAGCCCCCCGATTAGCCAAAAACATTCAGTACTTC
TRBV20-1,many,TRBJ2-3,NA,CSARDEGAGSGSWDTQYF,TGCAGTGCTAGAGATGAAGGCGCGGGGTCAGGGAGTTGGGATACGCAGTATTTT
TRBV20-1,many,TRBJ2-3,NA,CSASGRGSGGTDTQYF,TGCAGTGCTAGTGGGCGGGGTAGCGGCGGCACAGATACGCAGTATTTT
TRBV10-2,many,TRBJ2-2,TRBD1,CASSAALWTGGAAGELFF,TGCGCCAGCAGTGCAGCACTATGGACAGGGGGTGCAGCCGGGGAGCTGTTTTTT
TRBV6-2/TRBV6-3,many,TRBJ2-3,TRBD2,CASSSPGLAGTDTQYF,TGTGCCAGCAGCTCCCCGGGACTAGCGGGCACAGATACGCAGTATTTT
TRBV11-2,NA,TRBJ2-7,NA,CASSLESGPYEQYF,TGTGCCAGCAGCTTAGAATCAGGTCCCTACGAGCAGTACTTC
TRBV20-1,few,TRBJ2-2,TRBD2,CSARETSGGAYGELFF,TGCAGTGCTAGAGAGACTAGCGGGGGGGCGTATGGGGAGCTGTTTTTT
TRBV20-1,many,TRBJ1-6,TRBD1,CSAGPPGTENSPLHF,TGCAGTGCTGGACCGCCCGGGACAGAAAATTCACCCCTCCACTTT